The next 14 T cell receptor beta chains were all read from a single sample in a study of shared clonotypes between healthy human individuals. Profiling relied on immunoSEQ multiplex PCR, and the TCRdb table lists in-frame clones only, not all of them. Here the sample spans some 2,500,000 clones, about nine tenths being singletons. Sequencing used naive CD4+ T cells from PBMCs. As for subset: CD45RA+ positively selected. These receptors were collected from a man between 18 and 35 years old in good health. Some clones in this sample may be carry-over from other donors' samples.

V usage is TRBV28 and J usage is TRBJ2-7; 10 nucleotides align to TRBD2. This CDR3 has 15 residues. From germline, CDR1 is MDHEN and CDR2 SYDVKM. Trimming cost V 8 bases and J 6 bases; bases outside gene matches: 13. This chain's CDR3 is CASHPSGRARGEQYF. For the CDR3, the DNA is TGTGCCAGCCATCCCAGCGGGAGGGCCCGGGGCGAGCAGTACTTC. Using reference TRBV28 and TRBJ2-7 for the parts outside the CDR3, the full variable domain is DVKVTQSSRYLVKRTGEKVFLECVQDMDHENMFWYRQDPGLGLRLIYFSYDVKMKEKGDIPEGYSVSREKKERFSLILESASTNQTSMYLCASHPSGRARGEQYFGPGTRLTVT.

The chain links TRBV27 to TRBJ2-7; 8 bases line up with TRBD1. The CDR3 has 16 residues. Germline loops: CDR1 MNHEY, CDR2 SMNVEV (reference sequence). J lost 4 bases, V lost 4 bases, and 12 bases had no gene match. The CDR3 DNA sequence: TGTGCCAGCAGTTCCCACCGTGAGGACAGGGCGTACGAGCAGTACTTC. Translating gives CASSSHREDRAYEQYF.

The chain carries TRBV2 and TRBJ2-2; 13 bases map to TRBD2. The ends lost 2 bases at V and 2 bases at J; junction bases unmatched: 5. Germline V lookup: CDR1 SNHLY, CDR2 FYNNEI. The CDR3 spans 18 residues. Here the CDR3 reads CASSERGLAGINTGELFF. DNA for the CDR3: TGTGCCAGCAGTGAAAGGGGACTAGCGGGAATTAACACCGGGGAGCTGTTTTTT.

V and J are TRBV28 and TRBJ1-1; 9 positions match TRBD1. Trimming at V came to 5 bases and at J to 6 bases, leaving 4 bases not matched to a gene. Looked up from germline, CDR1 is MDHEN and CDR2 is SYDVKM. The CDR3 consists of 13 residues. The CDR3 region is CASSARTGAEAFF. The CDR3 nucleotides are TGTGCCAGCAGTGCCCGGACAGGGGCTGAAGCTTTCTTT.

The V call is TRBV5-1, the J call TRBJ2-1, with 14 nucleotides matching TRBD2. Unmatched junction bases numbered 9, after V lost 3 bases and J lost 7 bases. The germline V gene has CDR1 SGHRS and CDR2 YFSETQ. This CDR3 is 17 amino acids long. In nucleotides, the CDR3 is TGCGCCAGCAGCTACGGAGGGACTAGCGGGAGAGGGAATGAGCAGTTCTTC. It codes for CASSYGGTSGRGNEQFF.

A few counts support this clone. The chain couples TRBV5-1 to TRBJ1-1; D is undetermined. This CDR3 region has 14 residues. The germline gives CDR1 SGHRS, CDR2 YFSETQ. With 0 bases removed from V and 10 bases from J, the gap between germline ends came to 16 bases. CDR3 bases: TGCGCCAGCAGCTTGGAAGGCGATTCTATTGGAGCTTTCTTT. Its translation: CASSLEGDSIGAFF.

The chain recombines TRBV7-3 with TRBJ2-3; TRBD2 agrees at 7 bases. CDR1 and CDR2 (germline): SGHTA, FQGTGA. V trimming: 5 bases; J trimming: 0 bases; junction bases outside the gene matches: 8. The CDR3 covers 16 residues. CDR3 in DNA: TGTGCCAGCAGCCGCGGGGGAGCCTCTAGCACAGATACGCAGTATTTT. This gives the protein CASSRGGASSTDTQYF.

The genes are TRBV5-3 and TRBJ2-7, with 13 bases identical to TRBD2. TRBV5-3 is an ORF for which the function is uncertain. The V and J ends lost 4 bases and 2 bases, in that order; junction bases with no gene match: 9. The CDR3 sequence is 17 residues long. DNA for the CDR3: TGTGCCAGAAGCCTCGGACTAGCGGGGGATCATACCTACGAGCAGTACTTC. Translated, it gives CARSLGLAGDHTYEQYF.

V gene TRBV6-6 combines with J gene TRBJ2-4; D is undetermined. This CDR3 is built from 14 residues. CDR1 is MNHNY and CDR2 is SVGAGI in the germline V gene (reference sequence). Between the trimmed V and J ends, which lost 7 bases and 7 bases, there was a span of 17 bases. DNA for the CDR3: TGTGCCAGCATGTTGGGTGGGATGGGTAACATTCAGTACTTC. It encodes CASMLGGMGNIQYF.

As concerns this clone: Other DNA sequences of this sample code for an identical CDR3. The V and J genes are TRBV9 and TRBJ2-1; weak D call: TRBD2 (6 bases). The CDR3 is 15 amino acids. Germline CDR1 and CDR2: SGDLS and YYNGEE. V gave up 5 bases and J gave up 1 base, with 13 bases separating them. CDR3 protein: CASSAAGSSYNEQFF. Written as DNA, the CDR3 is TGTGCCAGCAGTGCCGCCGGGAGTTCCTACAATGAGCAGTTCTTC. Looking up the rest from reference TRBV9 and TRBJ2-1 gives the full variable domain: DSGVTQTPKHLITATGQRVTLRCSPRSGDLSVYWYQQSLDQGLQFLIQYYNGEERAKGNILERFSAQQFPDLHSELNLSSLELGDSALYFCASSAAGSSYNEQFFGPGTRLTVL.

This chain links TRBV14 with TRBJ1-1, with a tentative D call TRBD1 (6 bases). Trimming shortened V by 5 bases and J by 5 bases, and 15 bases separated the two germline ends. CDR3 size: 14 residues. From germline, CDR1 is SGHDN and CDR2 FVKESK. CDR3 amino acids: CASSANRVGTEAFF. In DNA, the CDR3 is TGTGCCAGCAGCGCAAACAGGGTCGGGACTGAAGCTTTCTTT.

This chain uses TRBV28 with TRBJ2-1; D unresolved. CDR1 is MDHEN and CDR2 is SYDVKM in the germline V gene. The CDR3 totals 11 residues. V lost 5 bases to trimming and J lost 10 bases, with 9 bases between them. CDR3 sequence (DNA): TGTGCCAGCAGTCAAAACGTGGAGCAGTTCTTC. Translating gives CASSQNVEQFF.

This clone has just one count. The chain joins TRBV21-1 to TRBJ1-2. TRBV21-1 is reported as a pseudogene. This CDR3 comprises 14 residues. The CDR3 nucleotides are TGTGCCAGCAGCAAAGTTCATTGCAACTATGGCTACACCTTC. This sequence encodes CASSKVHCNYGYTF.

V is TRBV28 and J is TRBJ1-2; 9 bases are a match to TRBD1. This CDR3 is built from 15 residues. The ends lost 5 bases at V and 12 bases at J; junction bases unmatched: 16. Per the germline V gene, CDR1 is MDHEN and CDR2 is SYDVKM. The CDR3: CASSAPGQGVGLHTF. The CDR3 DNA is TGTGCCAGCAGTGCCCCGGGACAGGGAGTTGGTTTACACACCTTC.